This T cell receptor (beta chain) was sequenced in a study of cytomegalovirus exposure and HLA in healthy donors. In the study overall: Counted in an early data release were approximately 80 million unique TCRs from HLA-typed donors. Study-wide findings and caveats: Researchers reported that a few CMV-associated chains were confirmed in vitro as CMV antigen-specific. V- and J-gene trimming of TCR beta was linked (in a later analysis) to a missense DCLRE1C variant. Presence/absence analyses supposed approximately even sequencing depth among donors.

PCR primers comprised 60 Vbeta and 13 Jbeta primers. The data were produced by immunoSEQ multiplex PCR, yet TCRdb's version contains in-frame clones alone and is incomplete. In the table there are around 120,000 clones, approximately 85% of which are singletons. A remark on this clone: Its matching antigen is unknown.

This receptor was taken from a boy aged 10-17 years in good health and CMV-seronegative. The specimen sequenced was PBMCs.

The CDR3 nucleotides are TGTGCCAGTAGGACACAGGGGGCAGGCTATGGCTACACCTTC. Translated, it gives CASRTQGAGYGYTF. This chain connects TRBV19 to TRBJ1-2, with 9 nucleotides matching TRBD1. CDR3 length: 14 amino acids. Looked up from germline, CDR1 is LNHDA and CDR2 is SQIVND (reference sequence). With V trimmed by 6 bases and J by 4 bases, 6 bases remained unmatched.